The rows below give T cell receptor beta chains drawn from one sample of a study of low-dose radiotherapy and immunotherapy resistance in tumors. MiXCR was run by TCRdb on the reads, yielding one entry per CDR3 protein. The repertoire holds under 60,000 distinct CDR3 sequences, with 12% as singletons. The sequencing here drew on PBMCs, taken before treatment. Source of these receptors: a female donor with ovarian cancer. Both conserved end residues are part of each CDR3. Each record gives: J gene, V gene, D gene, clone size, CDR3 length, CDR3 protein, CDR3 DNA. The D gene is left open where the match is weak. Clone size is shown for a subset of rows, as once, few, many or a class of expanded clone.

>TRBJ2-3|TRBV18|.|many|16
CASSRGGSVILDTQYF
TGTGCCAGCTCACGGGGCGGTAGCGTTATCCTGGATACGCAGTATTTT
>TRBJ2-3|TRBV28|.|many|16
CASSINLGWGTDTQYF
TGTGCCAGCAGTATCAATCTGGGATGGGGCACAGATACGCAGTATTTT
>TRBJ2-3|TRBV20-1|.|many|14
CSARVRGLTDTQYF
TGCAGTGCTAGGGTCAGGGGCCTAACAGATACGCAGTATTTT
>TRBJ2-2|TRBV4-1|TRBD2|many|18
CASSRKLAGEGNTGELFF
TGCGCCAGCAGCCGGAAACTAGCGGGAGAGGGGAACACCGGGGAGCTGTTTTTT
>TRBJ2-3|TRBV3-1|.|many|15
CASSRYIASTDTQYF
TGTGCCAGCAGCCGATACATCGCTAGCACAGATACGCAGTATTTT
>TRBJ1-5|TRBV18|.|.|16
CASSPPGRAENQPQHF
TGTGCCAGCTCACCACCAGGTCGGGCAGAGAATCAGCCCCAGCATTTT
>TRBJ2-1|TRBV14|.|many|13
CASSQGSYNEQFF
TGTGCCAGCAGCCAGGGGTCCTACAATGAGCAGTTCTTC
>TRBJ1-1|TRBV28|.|many|12
CASANLQGEAFF
TGTGCCAGCGCCAATTTACAGGGAGAAGCTTTCTTT
>TRBJ2-5|TRBV28|.|many|12
CASRDIQETQYF
TGTGCCAGCCGGGACATTCAAGAGACCCAGTACTTC
>TRBJ1-1|TRBV30|.|many|14
CAWSVERLNTEAFF
TGTGCCTGGAGTGTGGAACGCTTGAACACTGAAGCTTTCTTT
>TRBJ1-2|TRBV30|.|many|14
CAWRKRGTNYGYTF
TGTGCCTGGAGAAAGCGGGGAACGAACTATGGCTACACCTTC
>TRBJ2-3|TRBV28|.|many|13
CATSRGGTDTQYF
TGTGCCACCTCGAGGGGAGGCACAGATACGCAGTATTTT
>TRBJ2-5|TRBV5-4|.|many|12
CASSLGGPSSDF
TGTGCCAGCAGCTTGGGGGGACCGAGCAGTGACTTC
>TRBJ2-5|TRBV14|.|many|15
CASSQVGWFQETQYF
TGTGCCAGCAGCCAAGTCGGGTGGTTCCAAGAGACCCAGTACTTC
>TRBJ1-6|TRBV2|TRBD1|few|13
CASRQGTGSPLHF
TGTGCCAGTCGACAGGGGACAGGGTCACCCCTCCACTTT
>TRBJ1-2|TRBV10-3|TRBD1|many|13
CAIQSDRGDGYTF
TGTGCCATTCAGTCGGACAGGGGGGATGGCTACACCTTC
>TRBJ1-2|TRBV30|TRBD1|few|13
CAWTGGAGYGYTF
TGTGCCTGGACAGGGGGCGCGGGCTATGGCTACACCTTC
>TRBJ2-7|TRBV7-9|.|many|16
CASSLPTEPSYYEQYF
TGTGCCAGCAGCCTACCGACCGAACCCTCCTACTACGAGCAGTACTTC
>TRBJ1-3|TRBV20-1|TRBD1|many|14
CSARRTGQINTIYF
TGCAGTGCTAGAAGGACAGGGCAAATTAACACCATATATTTT
>TRBJ2-3|TRBV9|TRBD1|.|15
CASSVRDRGTDTQYF
TGTGCCAGCAGCGTCCGGGACAGGGGCACAGATACGCAGTATTTT
>TRBJ1-6|TRBV2|TRBD1|many|17
CASSLPSGTEYNSPLHF
TGTGCCAGCAGTCTACCTTCTGGGACAGAGTATAATTCACCCCTCCACTTT
>TRBJ1-2|TRBV25-1|TRBD1|many|16
CASSELAAGGTGPFTF
TGTGCCAGCAGTGAGCTCGCAGCGGGGGGGACAGGGCCCTTCACCTTC
>TRBJ2-1|TRBV12-3/TRBV12-4|TRBD1|few|12
CASSPTDREKFF
TGTGCCAGCAGTCCGACCGACAGGGAGAAGTTCTTC
>TRBJ1-4|TRBV28|TRBD1|.|14
CASRRQGGGEKLFF
TGTGCCAGCAGAAGACAGGGCGGGGGAGAAAAACTGTTTTTT
>TRBJ2-7|TRBV12-3/TRBV12-4|TRBD1|many|14
CASRPGQGVSEQYF
TGTGCCAGCAGACCGGGACAGGGTGTCAGCGAGCAGTACTTC
>TRBJ1-6|TRBV7-9|.|many|16
CASININSFDNSPLHF
TGTGCCAGCATCAATATTAACAGCTTCGATAATTCACCCCTCCACTTT
>TRBJ2-1|TRBV7-3|TRBD2|many|15
CASSLDSGGLDEQFF
TGTGCCAGCAGCTTAGATAGCGGGGGGCTCGATGAGCAGTTCTTC
>TRBJ2-7|TRBV3-1|.|many|15
CASSQGRGNSYEQYF
TGTGCCAGCAGCCAAGGTCGGGGTAATTCGTACGAGCAGTACTTC
>TRBJ2-1|TRBV20-1|TRBD2|many|14
CSARGGSSYNEQFF
TGCAGTGCTAGGGGGGGGAGCTCCTACAATGAGCAGTTCTTC
>TRBJ1-1|TRBV28|.|medium-sized|17
CASSPRDWTGRGTEAFF
TGTGCCAGCAGTCCTAGGGATTGGACTGGGAGGGGCACTGAAGCTTTCTTT
>TRBJ2-6|TRBV11-1|.|few|15
CASSLTHSGANVLTF
TGTGCCAGCAGCTTAACTCACTCTGGGGCCAACGTCCTGACTTTC
>TRBJ2-4|TRBV7-8|.|many|17
CASSLIGGVGTKNIQYF
TGTGCCAGCAGCTTAATAGGGGGAGTCGGTACCAAAAACATTCAGTACTTC
>TRBJ1-2|TRBV19|.|many|16
CASSRRSSRDNYGYTF
TGTGCCAGTAGTAGGAGGTCATCACGGGATAACTATGGCTACACCTTC
>TRBJ1-1|TRBV5-6|.|many|14
CASSQGRWRTEAFF
TGTGCCAGCAGCCAGGGACGGTGGCGCACTGAAGCTTTCTTT
>TRBJ2-7|TRBV10-2|.|many|15
CASSTPRQSSYEQYF
TGCGCCAGCAGTACCCCCCGACAGTCTTCCTACGAGCAGTACTTC
>TRBJ2-7|TRBV20-1|.|many|15
CSARDQAGSSYEQYF
TGCAGTGCTAGAGATCAGGCAGGCAGCTCCTACGAGCAGTACTTC
>TRBJ2-1|TRBV13|.|many|10
CASRTKEQFF
TGTGCCAGCAGGACCAAAGAGCAGTTCTTC
>TRBJ2-6|TRBV11-2|TRBD2|many|17
CARGRELLSSGANVLTF
TGTGCCAGGGGGAGGGAACTTCTTAGCTCTGGGGCCAACGTCCTGACTTTC
>TRBJ2-1|TRBV10-1|.|many|16
CASSGTGAPSYNEQFF
TGCGCCAGCAGTGGGACTGGGGCGCCTTCCTACAATGAGCAGTTCTTC
>TRBJ2-1|TRBV20-1|TRBD2|.|16
CSADEGLAGGHNEQFF
TGCAGTGCAGACGAGGGACTAGCGGGGGGGCACAATGAGCAGTTCTTC
>TRBJ2-1|TRBV10-1|TRBD2|many|13
CASTIAGNNEQFF
TGCGCCAGCACCATAGCGGGGAACAATGAGCAGTTCTTC
>TRBJ2-7|TRBV5-1|.|many|14
CASSYRPGNYEQYF
TGCGCCAGCAGCTACCGGCCGGGGAACTACGAGCAGTACTTC
>TRBJ1-5|TRBV6-1|.|many|16
CASSEIYSSGNQPQHF
TGTGCCAGCAGTGAAATATACAGTTCAGGCAATCAGCCCCAGCATTTT
>TRBJ2-1|TRBV10-3|TRBD1|.|12
CATDRGGNEQFF
TGTGCCACGGACAGGGGGGGCAATGAGCAGTTCTTC
>TRBJ1-1|TRBV29-1|.|many|12
CSVEESVGGAFF
TGCAGCGTTGAAGAATCCGTGGGGGGAGCTTTCTTT